This TCR beta chain comes out of a study of beta chain features in type 1 diabetes. Germline V gene data show CDR1 as MNHNY and CDR2 as SVGAGI (reference sequence). Trimming removed 5 bases at V and 4 bases at J, with 6 bases between. The CDR3 covers 11 residues. Comments on this clone: Other nucleotide sequences from this sample produce the same CDR3.

The investigators reverse transcribed all of the isolated RNA, so they sequenced expressed TCRB transcripts. Data came from immunoSEQ multiplex PCR; TCRdb stores just in-frame clones and leaves some out. The repertoire includes 390,000 or so clones, more than 11% of them detected once, and around 0.039% sits in the top ten. Sequenced: naive CD4+ T cells from blood. The source is a man younger than 40 in good health. V is TRBV6-6 and J is TRBJ2-7, with D unresolved. The CDR3 loop is CASSPSYEQYF. The CDR3 DNA follows: TGTGCCAGCAGTCCCTCATACGAGCAGTACTTC.